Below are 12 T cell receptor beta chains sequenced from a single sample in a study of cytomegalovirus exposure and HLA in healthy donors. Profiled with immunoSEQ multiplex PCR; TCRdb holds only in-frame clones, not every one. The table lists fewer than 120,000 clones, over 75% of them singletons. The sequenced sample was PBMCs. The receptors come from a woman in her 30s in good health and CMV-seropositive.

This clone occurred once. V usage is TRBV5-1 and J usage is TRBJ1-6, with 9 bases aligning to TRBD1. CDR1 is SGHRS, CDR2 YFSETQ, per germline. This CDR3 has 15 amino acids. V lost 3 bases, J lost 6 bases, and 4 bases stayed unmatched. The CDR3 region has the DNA TGCGCCAGCAGCTCAACAGGGGGCGGTAATTCACCCCTCCACTTT. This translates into CASSSTGGGNSPLHF. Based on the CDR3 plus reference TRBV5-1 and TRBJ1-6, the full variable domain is KAGVTQTPRYLIKTRGQQVTLSCSPISGHRSVSWYQQTPGQGLQFLFEYFSETQRNKGNFPGRFSGRQFSNSRSEMNVSTLELGDSALYLCASSSTGGGNSPLHFGNGTRLTVT.

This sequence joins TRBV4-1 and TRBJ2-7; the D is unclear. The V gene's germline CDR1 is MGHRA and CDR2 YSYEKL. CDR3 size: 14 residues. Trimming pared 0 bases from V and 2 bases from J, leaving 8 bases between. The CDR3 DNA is TGCGCCAGCAGCCAAGAGGAAGGAGCCTACGAGCAGTACTTC. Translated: CASSQEEGAYEQYF.

CDR3 sequence (DNA): TGTGCCAGCGCCGGGGAGGACTCTGGAAACACCATATATTTT. This sequence encodes CASAGEDSGNTIYF. This chain connects TRBV13 to TRBJ1-3; D gene ambiguous. Germline loops: CDR1 PRHDT, CDR2 FYEKMQ (reference sequence). The CDR3 has 14 amino acids. Trimming pared 8 bases from V and 0 bases from J, leaving 11 bases between.

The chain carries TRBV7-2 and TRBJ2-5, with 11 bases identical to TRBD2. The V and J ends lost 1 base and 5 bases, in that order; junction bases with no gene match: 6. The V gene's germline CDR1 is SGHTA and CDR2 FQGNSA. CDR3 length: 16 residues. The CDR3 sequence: CASSLDSGRVGETQYF. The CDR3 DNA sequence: TGTGCCAGCAGCTTAGATAGCGGGAGGGTCGGGGAGACCCAGTACTTC. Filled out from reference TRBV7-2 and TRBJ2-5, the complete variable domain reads GAGVSQSPSNKVTEKGKDVELRCDPISGHTALYWYRQSLGQGLEFLIYFQGNSAPDKSGLPSDRFSAERTGGSVSTLTIQRTQQEDSAVYLCASSLDSGRVGETQYFGPGTRLLVL.

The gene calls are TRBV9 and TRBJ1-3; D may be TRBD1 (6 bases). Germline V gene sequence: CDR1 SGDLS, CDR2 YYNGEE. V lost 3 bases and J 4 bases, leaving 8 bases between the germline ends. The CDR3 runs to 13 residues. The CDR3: CASSEGVGNTIYF. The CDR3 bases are TGTGCCAGCAGCGAGGGGGTGGGAAACACCATATATTTT.

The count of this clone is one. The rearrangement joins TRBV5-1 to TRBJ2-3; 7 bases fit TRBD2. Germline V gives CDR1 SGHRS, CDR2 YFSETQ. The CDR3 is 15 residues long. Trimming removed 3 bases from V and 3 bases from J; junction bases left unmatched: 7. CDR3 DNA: TGCGCCAGCAGCTATAAGCGGGGCGGGACAGATACGCAGTATTTT. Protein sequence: CASSYKRGGTDTQYF.

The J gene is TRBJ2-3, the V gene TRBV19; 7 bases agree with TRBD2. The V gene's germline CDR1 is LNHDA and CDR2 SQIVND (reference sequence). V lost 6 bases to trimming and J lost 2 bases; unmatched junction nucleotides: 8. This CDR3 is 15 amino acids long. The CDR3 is CASRAGLAATDTQYF. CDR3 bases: TGTGCCAGTAGGGCGGGTCTAGCGGCCACAGATACGCAGTATTTT.

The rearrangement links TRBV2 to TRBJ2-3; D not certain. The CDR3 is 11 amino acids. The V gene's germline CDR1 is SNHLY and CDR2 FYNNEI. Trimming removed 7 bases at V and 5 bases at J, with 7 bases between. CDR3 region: CASTSIDTQYF. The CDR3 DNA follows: TGTGCCAGCACCTCTATAGATACGCAGTATTTT.

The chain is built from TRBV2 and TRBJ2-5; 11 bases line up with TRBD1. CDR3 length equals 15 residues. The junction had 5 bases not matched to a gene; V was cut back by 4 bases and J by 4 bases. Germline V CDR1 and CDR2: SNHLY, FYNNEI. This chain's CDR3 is CASSGTGGGGETQYF. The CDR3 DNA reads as TGTGCCAGCAGTGGGACAGGGGGCGGTGGAGAGACCCAGTACTTC.

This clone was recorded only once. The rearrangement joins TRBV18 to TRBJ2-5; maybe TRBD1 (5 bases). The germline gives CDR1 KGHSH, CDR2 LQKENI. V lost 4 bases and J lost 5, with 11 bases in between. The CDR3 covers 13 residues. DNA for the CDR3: TGTGCCAGCTCACAGCTGGGGCCGGAGACCCAGTACTTC. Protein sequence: CASSQLGPETQYF.

CDR3 sequence: CASSITGDEQFF. CDR3 nucleotides: TGTGCCAGTAGTATCACGGGGGATGAGCAGTTCTTC. This sequence joins TRBV19 and TRBJ2-1, with a weak D call TRBD2 (6 bases). From germline, CDR1 is LNHDA and CDR2 SQIVND (reference sequence). V was clipped by 3 bases and J by 8 bases, with 8 bases between them. The CDR3 has 12 residues.

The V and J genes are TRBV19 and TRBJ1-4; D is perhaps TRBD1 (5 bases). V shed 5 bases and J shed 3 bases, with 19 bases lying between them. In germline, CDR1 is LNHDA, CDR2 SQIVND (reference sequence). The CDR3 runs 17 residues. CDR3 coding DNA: TGTGCCAGTAGTCCCGCCGGGGGGGAAGCGGCTAATGAAAAACTGTTTTTT. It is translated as CASSPAGGEAANEKLFF.